A single sample gave rise to the 12 T cell receptor beta chains below, sequenced in a study of radiation and T cells in renal cell carcinoma. Time point specified: blood 2 weeks post-SBRT. The treatment: 15 Gy SBRT to primary tumor, nephrectomy 4 weeks later. The table came from immunoSEQ multiplex PCR; TCRdb's copy has only in-frame clones and leaves some out. The table shows about 120,000 clones, with 81% occurring only once. The sample here was blood, taken from a patient whose treatment included radiotherapy and nephrectomy. The receptors shown here come from a man aged 45 to 65 with renal cell carcinoma.

The V and J genes are TRBV27 and TRBJ2-5; 13 positions agree with TRBD2. Per germline, CDR1 MNHEY and CDR2 SMNVEV (reference sequence). The trim removed 5 bases at V and 5 bases at J, leaving 14 bases unmatched. This CDR3 comprises 18 residues. CDR3: CASSPIGGLAGTVETQYF. DNA for the CDR3: TGTGCCAGCAGTCCTATAGGGGGACTAGCGGGGACAGTGGAGACCCAGTACTTC.

The chain combines TRBV27 with TRBJ1-5, with D unclear. V lost 6 bases to trimming and J lost 4 bases, with 10 bases between them. The CDR3 sequence is 13 residues long. CDR1 and CDR2 from the germline V gene are MNHEY and SMNVEV (reference sequence). The CDR3 sequence is CASSYSLNQPQHF. The CDR3 DNA is TGTGCCAGCAGCTACTCCCTAAATCAGCCCCAGCATTTT.

V usage is TRBV29-1 and J usage is TRBJ2-2; 7 bases line up with TRBD2. With V trimmed by 1 base and J by 6 bases, 17 bases remained unmatched. The CDR3 has 18 amino acids. Germline loops: CDR1 SQVTM, CDR2 ANQGSEA. This CDR3 reads CSVEVRRLADGGAGELFF. DNA of the CDR3: TGCAGCGTTGAAGTTAGGAGGCTAGCGGATGGAGGGGCCGGGGAGCTGTTTTTT.

J is TRBJ1-3 and V is TRBV15; no clear D. This CDR3 spans 15 amino acids. Trimming left V 0 bases short and J 2 bases short, with 8 bases between. In germline, CDR1 is LNHNV, CDR2 YYDKDF (reference sequence). Written as DNA, the CDR3 is TGTGCCACCAGCAGAGATCTAGGGCCTGGAAACACCATATATTTT. It yields the protein CATSRDLGPGNTIYF.

V and J are TRBV6-5 and TRBJ1-2; D remains unclear. V shed 5 bases and J shed 6 bases, with 10 bases lying between them. Per germline, CDR1 MNHEY and CDR2 SVGAGI. The CDR3 is 12 amino acids. CDR3 sequence: CASSRSVDGYTF. In DNA form, the CDR3 reads TGTGCCAGCAGTCGGTCCGTGGATGGCTACACCTTC.

CDR3 protein: CASSQDRGLDTGELFF. CDR3 nucleotides: TGCGCCAGCAGCCAAGACCGGGGGCTCGACACCGGGGAGCTGTTTTTT. This sequence joins TRBV4-3 and TRBJ2-2; D tentatively reads TRBD1 or TRBD2 (6 bases each). The germline V gene has CDR1 LGHNA and CDR2 YSLEER. The length of the CDR3 is 16 residues. Trimming took off 0 bases at V and 3 bases at J, with 11 bases between the two ends.

This CDR3 reads CSVGGGNYNEQFF. As DNA, the CDR3 is TGCAGCGTTGGTGGTGGGAATTACAATGAGCAGTTCTTC. The genes are TRBV29-1 and TRBJ2-1; D is undetermined. CDR3 length: 13 amino acids. Trimming took off 4 bases at V and 4 bases at J, with 11 bases between the two ends. Germline V lookup: CDR1 SQVTM, CDR2 ANQGSEA.

For this clone: The junction does not match germline at one end; this may be a read error. V and J are TRBV7-7 and TRBJ2-2; D ambiguous. This CDR3 region has 14 residues. CDR1 is SSHAT, CDR2 FNYEAQ, per germline (reference sequence). The CDR3 nucleotides are TGTGCTAGCAGCGAGGACCAGGCCACCGGGGAGCTGTTTTTT. Translation gives CASSEDQATGELFF.

In this sample, this clone turned up once. The chain links TRBV10-1 to TRBJ2-7, with D possibly matching TRBD1 (5 bases). V lost 4 bases and J lost 5, with 12 bases in between. The CDR3 has 13 amino acids. From germline, CDR1 is WNHNN and CDR2 SYGVQD (reference sequence). The CDR3 protein is CASSVQGPHEQYF. The CDR3 region has the DNA TGCGCCAGCAGTGTCCAGGGTCCCCACGAGCAGTACTTC.

This chain joins TRBV6-6 and TRBJ1-2; 9 bases are shared with TRBD1. CDR1 is MNHNY and CDR2 is SVGAGI in the germline V gene (reference sequence). The CDR3 has 15 amino acids. V lost 6 bases, J lost 4 bases, and 9 bases stayed unmatched. The CDR3: CASSPGTGIIYGYTF. CDR3 DNA sequence: TGTGCCAGCAGCCCCGGGACAGGGATTATCTATGGCTACACCTTC.

The chain recombines TRBV18 with TRBJ2-5, with D unresolved. This CDR3 has 14 amino acids. Germline-derived CDR1 and CDR2 are KGHSH and LQKENI. V was shortened by 4 bases and J by 2 bases, with 11 bases between the two germline ends. For the CDR3, the DNA is TGTGCCAGCTCACTTAGTACAGAACAAGAGACCCAGTACTTC. Amino acids: CASSLSTEQETQYF.

The chain has TRBV5-1 and TRBJ1-4; 8 bases are shared with TRBD1. Per germline, CDR1 SGHRS and CDR2 YFSETQ. This CDR3 spans 15 amino acids. Trimming took 1 base from V and 4 from J; bases not matched to a gene: 3. CDR3 amino acids: CASSLRTGYNEKLFF. The CDR3 coding sequence is TGCGCCAGCAGCTTGCGGACAGGGTATAATGAAAAACTGTTTTTT.